A single sample is the source of the 32 T cell receptor beta chains below, sequenced in a study of T-cell reconstitution after alpha-beta-depleted transplantation in children. Preparation of the TCRbeta library involved a method that used unique molecular identifiers. In TCRdb, the PCR reads were re-called with MiXCR into one record per CDR3 protein. The sample holds about 600,000 distinct CDR3 sequences, over 10% seen once. Material: PBMCs, mostly from graft donor cells, obtained 360 days after TCRalphabeta/CD19-depleted stem cell transplant. The source of these receptors is a male patient younger than 18 who had a stem cell transplant for acute myeloid leukemia, so the T cells may come from the graft donor.

This clonotype has only a few counts. V usage is TRBV20-1 and J usage is TRBJ2-7; D call uncertain. Trimming left V 6 bases short and J 2 bases short, with 23 bases between. Germline-derived CDR1 and CDR2 are DFQATT and SNEGSKA (reference sequence). This CDR3 region has 16 residues. The CDR3 DNA follows: TGCAGTGCCGAACCGACCCTCGTGACGGTCCCCTACGAGCAGTACTTC. Its protein is CSAEPTLVTVPYEQYF.

This clonotype was observed many times. Just one base apart from a much larger clone, this may be a read error. The chain is built from TRBV6-2 or TRBV6-3 and TRBJ1-1; unclear D gene. Germline V gives CDR1 MNHEY, CDR2 SVGEGT. Trimming took 6 bases from V and 4 from J, leaving 12 bases between them. This CDR3 region has 13 residues. The CDR3 DNA reads TGTGCCAGCAGCCCTACAGTGGGCACTGAAGCTTTCTTT. Protein: CASSPTVGTEAFF.

The chain carries TRBV19 and TRBJ2-3; D call uncertain. The CDR3 spans 16 residues. The V end was cut by 6 bases, the J end by 3 bases, with 19 bases between. Per germline, CDR1 LNHDA and CDR2 SQIVND (reference sequence). The CDR3 region is CASRKGQYPFTDTQYF. CDR3 coding DNA: TGTGCCAGTAGAAAAGGGCAGTACCCCTTTACAGATACGCAGTATTTT.

This clonotype was picked up a small number of times. The junction does not match germline at one end; this may be a read error. This chain joins TRBV18 and TRBJ2-1; 8 bases are a match to TRBD2. The length of the CDR3 is 14 residues. Germline V gene lookup returns CDR1 KGHSH and CDR2 LQKENI. CDR3 loop: CVSSPSSSGHEQFF. CDR3 nucleotide sequence: TGTGTCAGCTCACCAAGCTCTAGCGGGCATGAGCAGTTCTTC.

The chain has TRBV20-1 and TRBJ2-3, with 11 bases fitting TRBD1. J was trimmed by 8 bases and V by 6 bases; bases with no gene match: 10. The CDR3 loop spans 14 amino acids. Germline CDR1 is DFQATT and CDR2 is SNEGSKA (reference sequence). The DNA for the CDR3 is TGCAGTGCCCCGGGACAGGGGGACTCAGCTACGCAGTATTTT. Its translation: CSAPGQGDSATQYF.

This chain joins TRBV30 and TRBJ2-3; a possible D gene is TRBD2 (5 bases). The CDR3 has 12 amino acids. Trimming pared 5 bases from V and 5 bases from J, leaving 11 bases between. The V gene's germline CDR1 is GTSNPN and CDR2 SVGIG (reference sequence). The CDR3 loop reads CAWERTVDTQYF. CDR3 bases: TGTGCCTGGGAAAGGACTGTAGATACGCAGTATTTT.

This clonotype was detected only a few times. The V and J genes are TRBV12-3 or TRBV12-4 and TRBJ2-1; D uncertain. CDR3 length: 14 amino acids. V was clipped by 7 bases and J by 3 bases, with 13 bases between them. CDR3 coding DNA: TGTGCCAGCACTGGTAAACTACTCTACAATGAGCAGTTCTTC. This gives the protein CASTGKLLYNEQFF.

Many counts were recorded for this clonotype. This chain's CDR3 is CASSLQGETQYF. The CDR3 coding sequence is TGTGCCAGCAGTTTACAGGGAGAGACCCAGTACTTC. The chain combines TRBV28 with TRBJ2-5; possibly TRBD1 for D (5 bases). The V end was cut by 2 bases, the J end by 4 bases, with 5 bases between. The germline gives CDR1 MDHEN, CDR2 SYDVKM. The CDR3 loop spans 12 amino acids.

This clonotype was counted a few times. The gene calls are TRBV2 and TRBJ1-5, with a tentative D call TRBD1 (5 bases). CDR1 is SNHLY and CDR2 is FYNNEI in the germline V gene. Trimming cost V 3 bases and J 0 bases, with 18 bases left between them. CDR3 length: 18 residues. This chain's CDR3 is CASSDSQGTNDSNQPQHF. Written as DNA, the CDR3 is TGTGCCAGCAGTGACTCCCAGGGAACGAACGATAGCAATCAGCCCCAGCATTTT.

This chain links TRBV12-3 or TRBV12-4 with TRBJ2-7, with D perhaps TRBD1 or TRBD2 (5 bases each). The length of the CDR3 is 15 residues. V dropped 4 bases and J dropped 2 bases, with 15 bases sitting between them. CDR3 in amino acids: CASSSDEGRTYEQYF. CDR3 sequence (DNA): TGTGCCAGCAGTTCTGACGAGGGACGGACCTACGAGCAGTACTTC.

In this sample, this clonotype turned up a few times. The J gene is TRBJ2-1, the V gene TRBV12-5; 9 bases map to TRBD2. The CDR3 has 17 residues. V trimming: 2 bases; J trimming: 9 bases; junction bases outside the gene matches: 14. Germline CDR1 LGHNT, CDR2 FRNRAP. CDR3 region: CASGLSPLAGGPVEQFF. The CDR3 DNA follows: TGTGCTAGTGGTTTGTCCCCTTTGGCGGGAGGGCCTGTTGAGCAGTTCTTC.

This clonotype was detected many times. This chain joins TRBV20-1 and TRBJ2-3; the match to TRBD2 covers 10 bases. V lost 5 bases to trimming and J lost 0 bases; unmatched junction nucleotides: 8. This CDR3 contains 16 residues. The germline CDR1 and CDR2 sequences are DFQATT and SNEGSKA (reference sequence). The CDR3 region has the DNA TGCAGTGCTGCAACTAGCGGGACTACTAGCACAGATACGCAGTATTTT. It codes for CSAATSGTTSTDTQYF.

The chain uses TRBV2 and TRBJ2-3; 9 bases match TRBD1. The V gene end was trimmed by 5 bases and the J gene end by 5 bases; junction bases not matched to a gene: 11. The germline V gene has CDR1 SNHLY and CDR2 FYNNEI. This CDR3 contains 16 residues. CDR3 sequence: CASSPQQGARGDTQYF. CDR3 nucleotide sequence: TGTGCCAGCAGTCCCCAACAGGGGGCGCGTGGAGATACGCAGTATTTT.

This clonotype was counted between two and nine times. The chain has TRBV28 and TRBJ2-7; D gene unclear. V was trimmed by 3 bases and J by 1 base, leaving 10 bases between them. The CDR3 contains 14 residues. In germline, CDR1 is MDHEN, CDR2 SYDVKM. The CDR3 is CASSFYRASYEQYF. The CDR3 coding sequence is TGTGCCAGCAGTTTCTACAGAGCATCCTACGAGCAGTACTTC.

This clonotype was seen more than once but under ten times. This sequence joins TRBV20-1 and TRBJ2-2, with 9 bases fitting TRBD1. V dropped 6 bases and J dropped 1; count of bases not matched to a gene: 15. CDR3 length: 18 residues. Germline assignment: CDR1 DFQATT and CDR2 SNEGSKA (reference sequence). In DNA, the CDR3 is TGCAGTGCGCAGACCCCCGGGACAGGGTTGGGGAACACCGGGGAGCTGTTTTTT. It yields the protein CSAQTPGTGLGNTGELFF.

J is TRBJ2-1 and V is TRBV30; no reliable D call. Deletions cut 0 bases from V and 8 bases from J, with 11 bases between. In germline, CDR1 is GTSNPN, CDR2 SVGIG (reference sequence). The CDR3 is 13 amino acids. This chain's CDR3 is CAWSVFDWDEQFF. In DNA, the CDR3 is TGTGCCTGGAGTGTCTTTGACTGGGATGAGCAGTTCTTC.

V gene TRBV7-2 combines with J gene TRBJ2-1; a possible D gene is TRBD2 (5 bases). Germline V gives CDR1 SGHTA, CDR2 FQGNSA. V shed 1 base and J shed 4 bases, with 11 bases lying between them. The CDR3 sequence is 15 residues long. The CDR3 loop reads CASSLVSGTYNEQFF. Here the CDR3 DNA reads TGTGCCAGCAGCTTAGTAAGCGGAACATACAATGAGCAGTTCTTC.

The chain joins TRBV5-1 to TRBJ2-2; 10 bases align to TRBD1. Germline CDR1 is SGHRS and CDR2 is YFSETQ. The V gene end was trimmed by 6 bases and the J gene end by 6 bases; junction bases not matched to a gene: 8. This CDR3 contains 15 residues. CDR3 DNA sequence: TGCGCCAGCACCATATTAGGACAGGGGGCCGGGGAGCTGTTTTTT. Translation: CASTILGQGAGELFF.

The V gene is TRBV10-3, the J gene TRBJ2-1; D is perhaps TRBD2 (5 bases). This CDR3 is built from 12 residues. Germline V gene data show CDR1 as ENHRY and CDR2 as SYGVKD. Trimming removed 6 bases from V and 7 bases from J, with 10 bases in between. The CDR3: CAIREGGNEQFF. CDR3 DNA sequence: TGTGCCATCAGGGAAGGAGGTAATGAGCAGTTCTTC.

The CDR3 region has the DNA TGTGCCAGCAGCGTACTCGTGGGAGGCCTTCAAGAGACCCAGTACTTC. Its protein product is CASSVLVGGLQETQYF. The chain has TRBV9 and TRBJ2-5; D may be TRBD2 (6 bases). V was pared by 1 base and J by 2 bases, with 15 bases between. Germline-derived CDR1 and CDR2 are SGDLS and YYNGEE. This CDR3 has 16 amino acids.

The chain recombines TRBV20-1 with TRBJ2-3; tentatively, D is TRBD1 (5 bases). The CDR3 contains 11 residues. From germline, CDR1 is DFQATT and CDR2 SNEGSKA (reference sequence). V was clipped by 3 bases and J by 6 bases, with 7 bases between them. CDR3 DNA sequence: TGCAGTGCTAGGAACAGGGATACGCAGTATTTT. Amino acids: CSARNRDTQYF.

This clonotype was seen ten or more times. It is unclear where the CDR3 begins or ends on the DNA, so no DNA is shown, and the CDR3 is as TCRdb lists it. The chain combines TRBV21-1 with TRBJ2-7. TRBV21-1 is a known pseudogene. The CDR3 spans 14 amino acids, including both terminal residues. CDR3 region: CASSIGRYGCEQYF.

This clonotype has just a few counts. This chain links TRBV20-1 with TRBJ2-2; TRBD1 agrees at 8 bases. This CDR3 has 14 amino acids. The V gene end was trimmed by 6 bases and the J gene end by 4 bases; junction bases not matched to a gene: 7. Germline V CDR1 and CDR2: DFQATT, SNEGSKA (reference sequence). CDR3 coding DNA: TGCAGTGCCCTAGACAGGGGCCTCACCGGGGAGCTGTTTTTT. Translating it yields CSALDRGLTGELFF.

This clonotype was found many times. The genes are TRBV7-9 and TRBJ1-2; TRBD1 matches 7 bases. The CDR3 sequence is 13 residues long. The V and J ends lost 5 bases and 8 bases, in that order; junction bases with no gene match: 8. Germline V gene lookup returns CDR1 SEHNR and CDR2 FQNEAQ (reference sequence). CDR3 DNA sequence: TGTGCCAGCAGCAATTGGAGGGGGCTCGGCTACACCTTC. It encodes CASSNWRGLGYTF.

This clonotype was recorded a few times. V is TRBV4-2 and J is TRBJ2-3, with TRBD2 matching over 11 bases. Germline V gene lookup returns CDR1 LGHNA and CDR2 YNFKEQ. Trimming removed 0 bases from V and 8 bases from J; junction bases left unmatched: 4. The CDR3 loop spans 15 amino acids. Here the CDR3 reads CASSQDRLAGGTQYF. CDR3 coding DNA: TGTGCCAGCAGCCAAGATAGGCTAGCGGGAGGTACGCAGTATTTT.

This clonotype was recorded many times. The chain recombines TRBV29-1 with TRBJ2-1; no clear D. There are 15 residues in the CDR3. Trimming removed 2 bases at V and 0 bases at J, with 11 bases between. CDR1 is SQVTM and CDR2 is ANQGSEA in the germline V gene. As DNA, the CDR3 is TGCAGCGTTGAAACGGGCCTCCTCTCCTACAATGAGCAGTTCTTC. It codes for CSVETGLLSYNEQFF.

V and J are TRBV14 and TRBJ2-3; weak D call: TRBD1 (6 bases). Per the germline V gene, CDR1 is SGHDN and CDR2 is FVKESK. V lost 0 bases and J 10 bases, leaving 14 bases between the germline ends. This CDR3 region has 14 residues. Here the CDR3 reads CASSQDHWGPAQYF. CDR3 DNA: TGTGCCAGCAGCCAAGATCATTGGGGGCCGGCGCAGTATTTT.

The rearrangement joins TRBV7-9 to TRBJ2-1, with TRBD2 matching over 7 bases. The germline CDR1 and CDR2 sequences are SEHNR and FQNEAQ (reference sequence). V lost 0 bases, J lost 3 bases, and 5 bases stayed unmatched. There are 16 residues in the CDR3. This CDR3 is CASSLAVASGYNEQFF. As DNA, the CDR3 is TGTGCCAGCAGCTTAGCAGTGGCTAGCGGCTACAATGAGCAGTTCTTC.

The chain combines TRBV18 with TRBJ1-1, with D possibly matching TRBD1 (6 bases). Looked up from germline, CDR1 is KGHSH and CDR2 is LQKENI. The CDR3 is 16 residues long. Trimming cost V 0 bases and J 1 base, with 12 bases left between them. Written as DNA, the CDR3 is TGTGCCAGCTCACCACCTGTCAGGGGCAGGAACACTGAAGCTTTCTTT. This encodes CASSPPVRGRNTEAFF.

At least ten counts were recorded for this clonotype. The chain combines TRBV12-3 or TRBV12-4 with TRBJ2-1; 9 bases align to TRBD2. The V gene end was trimmed by 4 bases and the J gene end by 1 base; junction bases not matched to a gene: 11. This CDR3 contains 18 residues. The CDR3, as DNA: TGTGCCAGCAGTTCGAACCGCGGGAGGGCCGGGTCCTACAATGAGCAGTTCTTC. Encoded protein: CASSSNRGRAGSYNEQFF.

In its sample, this clonotype was seen many times. This chain joins TRBV5-1 and TRBJ2-1, with D possibly being TRBD2 (6 bases). Germline lookup yields CDR1 SGHRS and CDR2 YFSETQ. The CDR3 length is 14 residues. V dropped 2 bases and J dropped 8 bases, with 14 bases sitting between them. The CDR3 is CASSFGTLGDEQFF. The CDR3 nucleotides read TGCGCCAGCAGCTTCGGGACTCTCGGGGATGAGCAGTTCTTC. Full variable domain (outside the CDR3, taken from reference TRBV5-1 and TRBJ2-1): KAGVTQTPRYLIKTRGQQVTLSCSPISGHRSVSWYQQTPGQGLQFLFEYFSETQRNKGNFPGRFSGRQFSNSRSEMNVSTLELGDSALYLCASSFGTLGDEQFFGPGTRLTVL.

The V call is TRBV30, the J call TRBJ2-2; 10 bases agree with TRBD1. This CDR3 is built from 13 residues. Germline V gene data show CDR1 as GTSNPN and CDR2 as SVGIG (reference sequence). Trimming took 5 bases from V and 6 from J; bases not matched to a gene: 3. The CDR3 spells CAWDRGHAGELFF. The CDR3 region has the DNA TGTGCCTGGGACAGGGGGCATGCCGGGGAGCTGTTTTTT.